The following is a T cell receptor beta chain sequence with its context. V was clipped by 5 bases and J by 7 bases; unmatched bases: 6. From germline, CDR1 is SNHLY and CDR2 FYNNEI. CDR3 length: 14 residues. This entry is derived from a study of T cell changes during pregnancy in multiple sclerosis. Libraries were prepared by immunoSEQ multiplex PCR; TCRdb keeps only in-frame clonotypes and omits some of them. There are over 90,000 clones in the sample; 91% occur only once, and about 0.91% lies in the top ten. The receptor comes from a female donor with multiple sclerosis, enrolled in a pregnancy study. Material: peripheral blood, obtained before pregnancy. The genes are TRBV2 and TRBJ2-7; 12 bases map to TRBD2. The CDR3 here is CASSSSGRALEQYF. CDR3 in DNA: TGTGCCAGCAGTTCTAGCGGGAGGGCCTTGGAGCAGTACTTC.